The present T cell receptor (beta chain) was sequenced within a study of OX40 agonist ivuxolimab in advanced cancers. Trimming shortened V by 6 bases and J by 5 bases, and 16 bases separated the two germline ends. Per germline, CDR1 MDHEN and CDR2 SYDVKM. CDR3 length: 15 amino acids. Some clones are missing from TCRdb's copy, which holds only in-frame ones; the method was immunoSEQ multiplex PCR. The sample yields roughly 90,000 clones, approximately 91% seen once. The sequencing used CD4+ or CD8+ T cells sorted from blood, collected in a trial of the OX40 agonist ivuxolimab. This receptor was obtained from an adult with an advanced solid tumor such as melanoma, head and neck, liver or kidney cancer. The rearrangement uses TRBV28 and TRBJ1-4, with D uncertain. The CDR3, as DNA: TGTGCCAGCAGCCCCCCATGGAGGGAGAATGAAAAACTGTTTTTT. It encodes CASSPPWRENEKLFF. Full variable domain (rest looked up from reference TRBV28 and TRBJ1-4): DVKVTQSSRYLVKRTGEKVFLECVQDMDHENMFWYRQDPGLGLRLIYFSYDVKMKEKGDIPEGYSVSREKKERFSLILESASTNQTSMYLCASSPPWRENEKLFFGSGTQLSVL.